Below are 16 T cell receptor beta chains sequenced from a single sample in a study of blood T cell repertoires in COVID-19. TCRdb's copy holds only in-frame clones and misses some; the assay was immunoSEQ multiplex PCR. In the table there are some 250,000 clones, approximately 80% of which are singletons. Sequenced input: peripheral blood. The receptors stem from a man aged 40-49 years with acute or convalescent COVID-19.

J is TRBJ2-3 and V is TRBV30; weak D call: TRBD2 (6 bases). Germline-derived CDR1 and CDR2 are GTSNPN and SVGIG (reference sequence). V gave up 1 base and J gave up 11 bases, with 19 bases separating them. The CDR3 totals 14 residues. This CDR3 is CAWSGGLPISGQYF. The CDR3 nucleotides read TGTGCCTGGAGTGGGGGACTCCCGATTAGTGGGCAGTATTTT. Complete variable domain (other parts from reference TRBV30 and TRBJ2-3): SQTIHQWPATLVQPVGSPLSLECTVEGTSNPNLYWYRQAAGRGLQLLFYSVGIGQISSEVPQNLSASRPQDRQFILSSKKLLLSDSGFYLCAWSGGLPISGQYFGPGTRLTVL.

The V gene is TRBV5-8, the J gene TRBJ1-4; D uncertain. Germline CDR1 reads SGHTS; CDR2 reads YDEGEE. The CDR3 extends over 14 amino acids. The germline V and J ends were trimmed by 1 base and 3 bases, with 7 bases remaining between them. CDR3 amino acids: CASSLRESNEKLFF. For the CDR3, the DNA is TGTGCCAGCAGCTTGCGCGAGTCTAATGAAAAACTGTTTTTT.

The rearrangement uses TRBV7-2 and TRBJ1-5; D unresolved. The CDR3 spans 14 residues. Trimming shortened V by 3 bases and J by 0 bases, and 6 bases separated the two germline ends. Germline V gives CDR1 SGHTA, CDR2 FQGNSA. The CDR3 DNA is TGTGCCAGCAGCTTCAGTTATAGCAATCAGCCCCAGCATTTT. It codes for CASSFSYSNQPQHF. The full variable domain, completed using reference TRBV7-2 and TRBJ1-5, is GAGVSQSPSNKVTEKGKDVELRCDPISGHTALYWYRQSLGQGLEFLIYFQGNSAPDKSGLPSDRFSAERTGGSVSTLTIQRTQQEDSAVYLCASSFSYSNQPQHFGDGTRLSIL.

CDR3 region: CATSSGQGGYTF. CDR3 DNA sequence: TGTGCCACGAGTTCAGGTCAGGGCGGCTACACCTTC. This chain links TRBV24-1 with TRBJ1-2, with TRBD1 as a possible D gene (5 bases). Trimming removed 10 bases at V and 8 bases at J, with 16 bases between. In germline, CDR1 is KGHDR, CDR2 SFDVKD. The CDR3 consists of 12 residues.

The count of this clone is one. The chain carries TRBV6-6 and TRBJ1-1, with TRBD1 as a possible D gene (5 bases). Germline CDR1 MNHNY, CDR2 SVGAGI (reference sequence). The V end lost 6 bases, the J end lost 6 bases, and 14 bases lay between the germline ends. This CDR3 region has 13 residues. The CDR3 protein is CASRLTGSAEAFF. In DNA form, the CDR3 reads TGTGCCAGCAGACTTACAGGCAGTGCTGAAGCTTTCTTT.

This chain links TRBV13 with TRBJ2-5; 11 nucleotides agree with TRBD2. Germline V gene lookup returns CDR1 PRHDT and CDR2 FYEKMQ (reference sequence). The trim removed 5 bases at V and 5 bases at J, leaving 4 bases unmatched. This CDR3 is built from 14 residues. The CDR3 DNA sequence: TGTGCCAGCAGCCCTAGCGGGAGGCAGGAGACCCAGTACTTC. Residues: CASSPSGRQETQYF.

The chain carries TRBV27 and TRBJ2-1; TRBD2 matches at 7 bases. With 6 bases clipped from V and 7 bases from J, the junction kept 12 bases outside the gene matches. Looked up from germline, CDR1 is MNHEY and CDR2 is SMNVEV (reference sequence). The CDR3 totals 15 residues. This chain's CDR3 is CASSPLPGLRNEQFF. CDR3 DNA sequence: TGTGCCAGCAGCCCTCTCCCGGGACTAAGGAATGAGCAGTTCTTC.

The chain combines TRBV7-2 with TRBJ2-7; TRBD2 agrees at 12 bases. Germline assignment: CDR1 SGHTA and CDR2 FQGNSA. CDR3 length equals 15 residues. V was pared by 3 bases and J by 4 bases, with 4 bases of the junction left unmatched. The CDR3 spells CASSLGTSGLYEQYF. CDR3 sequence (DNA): TGTGCCAGCAGCTTGGGGACTAGCGGGCTATACGAGCAGTACTTC.

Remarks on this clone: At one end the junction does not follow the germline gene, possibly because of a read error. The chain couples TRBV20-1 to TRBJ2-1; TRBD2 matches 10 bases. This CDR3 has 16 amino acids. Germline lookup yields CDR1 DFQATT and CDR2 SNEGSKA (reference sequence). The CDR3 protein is CSASSLAGVGYNEQFF. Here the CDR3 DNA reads TGCAGTGCTAGTTCCCTAGCGGGAGTCGGCTACAATGAACAGTTCTTC.

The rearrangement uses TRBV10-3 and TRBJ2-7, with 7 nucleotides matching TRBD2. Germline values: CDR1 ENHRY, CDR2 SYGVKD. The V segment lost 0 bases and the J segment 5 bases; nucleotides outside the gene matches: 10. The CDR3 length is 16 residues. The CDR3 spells CAISESVRGIDDEQYF. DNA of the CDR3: TGTGCCATCAGTGAGTCTGTGCGGGGGATAGACGACGAGCAGTACTTC.

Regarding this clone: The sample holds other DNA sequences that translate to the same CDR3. CDR3 in DNA: TGTGCCAGCAGCCCACGAGGGGGGAACACTGAAGCTTTCTTT. This sequence encodes CASSPRGGNTEAFF. The chain couples TRBV9 to TRBJ1-1, with D perhaps TRBD1 (6 bases). CDR3 length: 14 residues. CDR1 SGDLS and CDR2 YYNGEE come from the germline V gene. With 4 bases removed from V and 1 base from J, the gap between germline ends came to 11 bases.

CDR3 protein: CASGQGNEQFF. CDR3 coding DNA: TGTGCCAGCGGACAGGGGAATGAGCAGTTCTTC. The V and J genes are TRBV25-1 and TRBJ2-1, with 9 positions matching TRBD1. CDR3 length: 11 amino acids. The germline V gene has CDR1 MGHDK and CDR2 SYGVNS. V trimming: 8 bases; J trimming: 7 bases; junction bases outside the gene matches: 0.

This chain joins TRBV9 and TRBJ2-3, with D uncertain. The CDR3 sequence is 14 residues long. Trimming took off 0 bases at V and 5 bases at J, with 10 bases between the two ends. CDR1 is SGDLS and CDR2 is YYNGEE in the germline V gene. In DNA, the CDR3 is TGTGCCAGCAGCGTAGCTCGAGAGAGAGATACGCAGTATTTT. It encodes CASSVARERDTQYF.

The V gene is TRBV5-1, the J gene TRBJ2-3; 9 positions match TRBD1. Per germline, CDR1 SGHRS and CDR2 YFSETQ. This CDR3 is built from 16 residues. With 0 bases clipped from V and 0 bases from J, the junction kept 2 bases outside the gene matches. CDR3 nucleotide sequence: TGCGCCAGCAGCTTGGGGGGACAGGGAAGCACAGATACGCAGTATTTT. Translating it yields CASSLGGQGSTDTQYF. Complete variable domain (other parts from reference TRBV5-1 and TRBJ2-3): KAGVTQTPRYLIKTRGQQVTLSCSPISGHRSVSWYQQTPGQGLQFLFEYFSETQRNKGNFPGRFSGRQFSNSRSEMNVSTLELGDSALYLCASSLGGQGSTDTQYFGPGTRLTVL.

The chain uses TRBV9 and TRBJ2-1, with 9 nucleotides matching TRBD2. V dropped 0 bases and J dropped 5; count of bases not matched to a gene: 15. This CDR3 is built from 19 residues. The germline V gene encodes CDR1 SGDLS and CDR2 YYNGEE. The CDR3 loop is CASSVGGREGRLTNNEQFF. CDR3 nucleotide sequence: TGTGCCAGCAGCGTAGGTGGGCGGGAGGGCCGTCTAACCAACAATGAGCAGTTCTTC.

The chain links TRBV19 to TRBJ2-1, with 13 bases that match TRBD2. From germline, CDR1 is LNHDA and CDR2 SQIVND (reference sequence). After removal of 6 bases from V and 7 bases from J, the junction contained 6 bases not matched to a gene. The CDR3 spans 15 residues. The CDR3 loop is CASSLTSGRLNEQFF. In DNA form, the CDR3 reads TGTGCCAGTAGCCTGACTAGCGGGAGGCTGAATGAGCAGTTCTTC.